This TCR beta chain was captured in a study of T-cell memory formation after mild COVID-19. Study findings and constraints: Memory cells collected pre-infection included some clones that later responded, suggesting cross-reactive memory joined. Second-wave clones peaking on day 37 lacked confirmed SARS-CoV-2 specificity.

This clonotype has ten or more counts. Its antigen is currently unknown. Trimming shortened V by 0 bases and J by 7 bases, and 11 bases separated the two germline ends. CDR1 is SGHVS, CDR2 FNYEAQ, per germline. The CDR3 extends over 14 amino acids. Each CDR3 protein gets one entry after TCRdb re-called the 5' RACE reads with MiXCR. The sample consists of more than 450,000 distinct CDR3 sequences, roughly 18% of them appearing once. Sequences were obtained from PBMCs or a T cell subset sorted from them (not recorded which). This TCR came from an adult woman who had mild COVID-19 (a few samples of this study predate the infection). Cell type and time point are not known. The V and J genes are TRBV7-6 and TRBJ2-3; D may be TRBD1 (6 bases). CDR3 protein: CASSLAQGGNTQYF. For the CDR3, the DNA is TGTGCCAGCAGCTTAGCACAGGGTGGTAATACGCAGTATTTT.